Included here is one TCR beta chain sequence, with context. This clone was seen just once. Its antigen specificity is not known. No base-level quality is on record; no much larger clone is a single base apart. The sample comes from a study of beta chain features in type 1 diabetes (dated by TCRdb to 2016 to 2019). Study-level background: Mean age, gender distribution, total cell number and subset yield did not differ between patients and healthy donors. Whereas all 30 or so donors provided naive and central memory subsets, regulatory and stem cell-like memory subsets were isolated from just 8 patients and about eight healthy donors. The study compared TCRB repertoires of sorted circulating CD4+ T cell subsets between recently diagnosed type 1 diabetes patients and matched healthy donors. A total of about 99,000,000 sorted cells were examined across all samples, and RNA yield correlated strongly with the number of cells per subset. Paper-wide results and their limitations: PCR may preferentially amplify shorter templates, but because patient and control samples were amplified and corrected together, any resulting skew would affect both groups equally. Only small numbers of individuals were included in the HLA sub-analyses, which left unresolved whether HLA type had any influence on TCRB rearrangement. In all four CD4+ subsets, TCRB CDR3 length was moderately but significantly shorter in type 1 diabetes patients. Sequencing cDNA rather than genomic DNA could over-represent highly expressing activated cells, although activation and CD3 levels did not differ between groups. Naive, central memory and regulatory TCRB repertoires appeared more similar among patients than among healthy donors. At VDJ recombination sites, type 1 diabetes patients had fewer insertions and more deleted nucleotides, which implies abnormalities in thymic rearrangement.

All of the isolated RNA was reverse transcribed with the High Capacity cDNA Reverse Transcription Kit, so expressed TCRB transcripts were sequenced. Stem cell-like memory T cell samples underwent survey-depth immunoSEQ sequencing, averaging roughly 1 million total reads per sample. After sorted cells were lysed in RLT buffer, RNA was extracted with DNase-treated RNeasy Micro or Mini kits, with the choice depending on cell number. Each cell subset was processed on its own to prevent cross-contamination, while patient and healthy donor samples were processed together. The immunoSEQ multiplex PCR was used to amplify TCRB sequences from cDNA, generating 87-bp fragments that spanned the CDR3 region. Amplicons were sequenced on the Illumina HiSeq platform. Per the source publication's procedure: PCR bias was corrected computationally using synthetic template baselines, and reads within Hamming distance 2 were collapsed, with unmergeable singletons discarded. Reads were aligned against IMGT so that V, D and J genes, CDR3 length and insertions or deletions at six rearrangement sites could be assigned. Within each subset, clonotype counts were normalized to the number of sorted cells before true diversity and Gini coefficients were calculated with the tcR R package. The overlap coefficient, calculated on TCRB nucleotide sequences, was used to quantify repertoire sharing. As stored in TCRdb, this immuneACCESS dataset retains in-frame rearrangements with V and J assigned. A fraction of the clones does not appear; measured against another copy, unresolved V genes explain less than half of the discrepancy, and the remainder lacks a known reason. Clone size and V and J calls were adopted from that table, with D and trimming inferred from the DNA. The sample includes more than 20,000 clones, with roughly 45% observed a single time. The top ten clones comprise more than 0.3% of the sample.

From its cysteine to its phenylalanine, the CDR3 spans 15 amino acids. CDR3 DNA only is kept here, 45 bases in frame from base 1. Per the germline V gene, SGHNT is the CDR1 and YENEEA is the CDR2. Unmatched junction bases come to 2, with V trimmed by 2 bases and J by 3 bases. Each donor gave one peripheral blood draw, averaging approximately 120 mL, which was collected into heparinised tubes. A BD FACSAria II and a panel including CD45RO, CCR7, CD25, CD127, CD95 and CD27 were used to sort naive, central memory, regulatory and stem cell-like memory CD4+ T cells. Purity was above 98% for every sorted population. PBMCs were isolated immediately by Lymphoprep density gradient centrifugation and stained directly without culture. So that batch effects would be minimized, each experiment stained and sorted samples in pairs, pairing one healthy donor with one patient.

The V and J segments used are TRBV11-3 and TRBJ2-2; 8 bases in the junction line up with TRBD1. The sample was stem cell memory CD4+ T cells from blood. The cell subset or site label corresponds to: stem cell-like memory CD4+ T cells. The TCR was taken from a man younger than 40 with type 1 diabetes. The CDR3 protein sequence reads: CASSLQGADTGELFF. The sequence in DNA is TGTGCCAGCAGCTTACAGGGGGCGGACACCGGGGAGCTGTTTTTT.